The sample holds a few counts of the clone carrying this TCR beta chain. The antigen remains undetermined. The sample is drawn from a study of vaccination and CD4 T cells after COVID-19. Treatment: roughly ten-day PBMC culture with coronavirus spike peptide pools or control peptides (ViraFEST assay). Cultured CD4+ T-cell DNA underwent Oncomine TCR Beta short-read sequencing. TCRdb processed the PCR reads anew with MiXCR; each CDR3 protein has one entry. In the table there are approximately 18,000 distinct CDR3 sequences, more than 45% of which are singletons. This TCR was recovered from a human donor who had recovered from COVID-19. Source: CD4+ T cells from blood, cultured in vitro, taken after SARS-CoV-2 vaccination.

The CDR3 region is CASSFSRVDGYTF. In DNA, the CDR3 is TGTGCCAGCAGCTTTTCCAGGGTCGATGGCTACACCTTC. The chain carries TRBV7-2 and TRBJ1-2, with D perhaps TRBD1 (5 bases). The V end lost 3 bases, the J end lost 6 bases, and 11 bases lay between the germline ends. Germline V gene data show CDR1 as SGHTA and CDR2 as FQGNSA. The CDR3 runs to 13 residues.